The 9 T cell receptor beta chains given below trace back to one sample, sequenced in a study of immune evolution from preneoplasia to lung adenocarcinoma. TCRdb keeps only in-frame clones here, not all; method: immunoSEQ multiplex PCR. Among 9,000 to 10,000 clones listed, roughly four fifths were seen once. Sequenced: FFPE lung adenocarcinoma in situ tissue. These receptors were collected from a person aged 65 to 79 with lung adenocarcinoma.

There are a few counts of this clone. The rearrangement joins TRBV10-2 to TRBJ2-1; maybe TRBD1 (7 bases). The CDR3 spans 16 residues. V shed 6 bases and J shed 3 bases, with 18 bases lying between them. CDR1 WSHSY and CDR2 SAAADI come from the germline V gene. CDR3 region: CASSQGGRTVYNEQFF. In DNA form, the CDR3 reads TGCGCCAGCAGCCAGGGGGGCCGAACCGTCTACAATGAGCAGTTCTTC.

V gene TRBV2 combines with J gene TRBJ1-1; 7 bases line up with TRBD1. CDR1 and CDR2 from the germline V gene are SNHLY and FYNNEI. The CDR3 runs 19 residues. J lost 4 bases, V lost 1 base, and 18 bases had no gene match. The CDR3 DNA is TGTGCCAGCAGTGAAGGTACAGGGGCAGGATTTTGGGTGACCACTGAAGCTTTCTTT. Protein sequence: CASSEGTGAGFWVTTEAFF.

The chain joins TRBV6-5 to TRBJ2-4; D ambiguous. Germline-derived CDR1 and CDR2 are MNHEY and SVGAGI. V was clipped by 0 bases and J by 6 bases, with 9 bases between them. The CDR3 is 14 residues long. CDR3 sequence reads: CASSYSGYRNIQYF. The CDR3 DNA reads TGTGCCAGCAGTTACTCGGGATATAGAAACATTCAGTACTTC.

The chain couples TRBV28 to TRBJ1-3; TRBD1 aligns across 9 bases. Germline CDR1 and CDR2: MDHEN and SYDVKM. The CDR3 has 15 residues. V gave up 1 base and J gave up 8 bases; unmatched junction bases: 6. The CDR3 is CASSLLGTGKDTIYF. The CDR3 DNA is TGTGCCAGCAGTTTATTGGGGACAGGGAAGGACACCATATATTTT.

The chain employs TRBV28 and TRBJ2-3, with D hard to call. Deletions cut 2 bases from V and 6 bases from J, with 3 bases between. Germline lookup yields CDR1 MDHEN and CDR2 SYDVKM. The CDR3 has 11 amino acids. The CDR3 protein is CASSLEDTQYF. CDR3 coding DNA: TGTGCCAGCAGTTTAGAGGATACGCAGTATTTT.

In this sample, this clone turned up once. The chain joins TRBV28 to TRBJ1-2; weak D call: TRBD1 (5 bases). Trimming took 7 bases from V and 5 from J, leaving 14 bases between them. This CDR3 has 13 residues. Germline V gene sequence: CDR1 MDHEN, CDR2 SYDVKM. Written as DNA, the CDR3 is TGTGCCAGCAATTCGGGGGGACCTTATGGCTACACCTTC. Residues: CASNSGGPYGYTF.

About this clone: Other DNA sequences from this sample encode an identical CDR3 as well. CDR3 protein: CASSMGTGNTEAFF. The DNA of the CDR3 is TGTGCCAGTAGTATGGGGACAGGGAACACTGAAGCTTTCTTT. This chain uses TRBV19 with TRBJ1-1, with TRBD1 matching 8 bases. The CDR3 is 14 residues long. Losses at the gene ends were 3 bases for V and 1 base for J; bases not matched to a gene: 1. Germline CDR1 is LNHDA and CDR2 is SQIVND (reference sequence).

This clone was observed once. V is TRBV11-2 and J is TRBJ2-1; D tentatively fits TRBD1 or TRBD2 (5 bases each). The CDR3 sequence is 15 residues long. The germline V gene has CDR1 SGHAT and CDR2 FQNNGV. V dropped 4 bases and J dropped 3 bases, with 13 bases sitting between them. The CDR3 sequence is CASSWGSAVYNEQFF. CDR3 bases: TGTGCCAGCAGCTGGGGGTCGGCGGTCTACAATGAGCAGTTCTTC.

The gene calls are TRBV9 and TRBJ2-1; D might be TRBD2 (6 bases). The CDR3 has 16 amino acids. V was shortened by 4 bases and J by 8 bases, with 22 bases between the two germline ends. The germline gives CDR1 SGDLS, CDR2 YYNGEE. The CDR3 region has the DNA TGTGCCAGCAGCAAAGGGTGGGGGACTGGGTCCCATGAGCAGTTCTTC. Encoded protein: CASSKGWGTGSHEQFF.